This TCR beta chain was retrieved from a study of shared clonotypes between healthy human individuals. Evenly divided among several immunoSEQ plates was the genomic DNA of each subset. As handled by the study authors: Filtering was not the same, since immunoSEQ gave junction-only sequences without quality scores. The data were produced by immunoSEQ multiplex PCR, yet TCRdb's version contains in-frame clones alone and is incomplete. V and J calls and clone size are those listed in that table; D and trimming were worked out from the DNA. The sample contains about 510,000 clones, over 75% of which appear only once. Germline V CDR1 and CDR2: LGHNA, YNFKEQ. The CDR3 has 14 amino acids. J gave up 7 bases and V 3 bases, and 4 bases lay outside the gene matches. In this sample, this clone turned up many times.

V usage is TRBV4-2 and J usage is TRBJ2-2; 8 bases agree with TRBD1. This TCR was recovered from a woman aged 40 to 50 in good health. Some clones in this sample may be carry-over from other donors' samples. Sequenced material: PBMCs. CDR3 in amino acids: CASSQDREVGELFF. In nucleotides, the CDR3 is TGTGCCAGCAGCCAGGACAGGGAGGTCGGGGAGCTGTTTTTT.